Sequencing of this T cell receptor beta chain was carried out in a study of human T cells and chemical hapten exposure. Time point: pre-sensitization, week 0. The sample's treatment: therapeutic diphenylcyclopropenone sensitization with weekly scalp DPC. TCRdb fed the RACE reads into MiXCR, producing one record per CDR3 protein. The profile shows around 57,000 distinct CDR3 sequences, approximately 10% of them singletons. The CDR3 runs to 16 residues. Trimming left V 0 bases short and J 0 bases short, with 9 bases between. CDR1 and CDR2 from the germline V gene are SGHKS and YYEKEE (reference sequence).

The receptor was derived from a woman between 40 and 50 years old with alopecia areata. Some clones in this sample may be carry-over from other donors' samples. The sequences come from whole blood, collected in connection with sensitization to the hapten diphenylcyclopropenone (DPC). The chain links TRBV5-5 to TRBJ1-4; D is ambiguous. The CDR3 loop reads CASSLEPLATNEKLFF. CDR3 in DNA: TGTGCCAGCAGCTTGGAACCACTTGCAACTAATGAAAAACTGTTTTTT.